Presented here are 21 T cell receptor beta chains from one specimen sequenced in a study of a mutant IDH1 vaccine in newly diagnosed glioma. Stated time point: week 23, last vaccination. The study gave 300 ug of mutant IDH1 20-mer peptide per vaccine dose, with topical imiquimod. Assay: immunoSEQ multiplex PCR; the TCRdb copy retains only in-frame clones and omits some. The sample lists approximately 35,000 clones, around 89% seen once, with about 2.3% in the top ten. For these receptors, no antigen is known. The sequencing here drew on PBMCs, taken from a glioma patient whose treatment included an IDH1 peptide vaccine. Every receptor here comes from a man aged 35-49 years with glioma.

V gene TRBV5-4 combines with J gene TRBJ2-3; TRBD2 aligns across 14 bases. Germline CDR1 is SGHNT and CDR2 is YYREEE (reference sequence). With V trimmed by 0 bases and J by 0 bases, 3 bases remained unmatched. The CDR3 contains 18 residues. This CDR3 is CASSLGLAGGSSTDTQYF. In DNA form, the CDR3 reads TGTGCCAGCAGCTTGGGACTAGCGGGGGGGTCTAGCACAGATACGCAGTATTTT. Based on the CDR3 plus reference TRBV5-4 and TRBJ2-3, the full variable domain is ETGVTQSPTHLIKTRGQQVTLRCSSQSGHNTVSWYQQALGQGPQFIFQYYREEENGRGNFPPRFSGLQFPNYSSELNVNALELDDSALYLCASSLGLAGGSSTDTQYFGPGTRLTVL.

CDR3 region: CASSLSPAREQFF. The CDR3 nucleotides are TGTGCCAGCAGCTTGTCCCCAGCACGCGAGCAGTTCTTC. The rearrangement uses TRBV5-6 and TRBJ2-1; D uncertain. V gave up 1 base and J gave up 10 bases, with 12 bases separating them. The CDR3 runs 13 residues. The germline V gene has CDR1 SGHDT and CDR2 YYEEEE.

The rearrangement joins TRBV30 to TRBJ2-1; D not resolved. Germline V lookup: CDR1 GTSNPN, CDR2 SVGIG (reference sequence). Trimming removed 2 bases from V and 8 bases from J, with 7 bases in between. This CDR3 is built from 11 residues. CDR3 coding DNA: TGTGCCTGGAGTTTAGTCTATGAGCAGTTCTTC. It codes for CAWSLVYEQFF.

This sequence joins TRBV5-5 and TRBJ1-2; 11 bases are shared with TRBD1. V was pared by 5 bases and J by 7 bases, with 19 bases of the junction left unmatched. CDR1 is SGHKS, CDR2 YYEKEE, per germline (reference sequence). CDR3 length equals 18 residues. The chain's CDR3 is CASSMEGTGGRRRFGYTF. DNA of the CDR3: TGTGCCAGCAGTATGGAGGGGACAGGGGGTAGGAGGCGGTTTGGCTACACCTTC.

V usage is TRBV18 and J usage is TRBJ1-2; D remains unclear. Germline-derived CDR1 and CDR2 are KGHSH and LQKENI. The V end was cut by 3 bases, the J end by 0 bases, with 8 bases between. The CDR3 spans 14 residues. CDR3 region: CASSPDVSNYGYTF. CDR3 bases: TGTGCCAGCTCACCCGATGTATCTAACTATGGCTACACCTTC. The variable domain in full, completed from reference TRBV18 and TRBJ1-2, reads NAGVMQNPRHLVRRRGQEARLRCSPMKGHSHVYWYRQLPEEGLKFMVYLQKENIIDESGMPKERFSAEFPKEGPSILRIQQVVRGDSAAYFCASSPDVSNYGYTFGSGTRLTVV.

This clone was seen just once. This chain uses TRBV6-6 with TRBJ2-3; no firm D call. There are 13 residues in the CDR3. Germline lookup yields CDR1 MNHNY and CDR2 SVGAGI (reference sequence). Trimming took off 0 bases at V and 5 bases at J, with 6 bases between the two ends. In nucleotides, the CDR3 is TGTGCCAGCAGTTACTCCTATAGAGATACGCAGTATTTT. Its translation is CASSYSYRDTQYF.

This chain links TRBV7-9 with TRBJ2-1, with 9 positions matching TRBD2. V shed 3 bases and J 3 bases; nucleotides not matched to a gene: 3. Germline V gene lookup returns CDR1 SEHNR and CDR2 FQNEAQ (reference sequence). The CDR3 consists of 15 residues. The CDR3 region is CASSLISGGYNEQFF. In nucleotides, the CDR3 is TGTGCCAGCAGCTTGATTAGCGGGGGCTACAATGAGCAGTTCTTC.

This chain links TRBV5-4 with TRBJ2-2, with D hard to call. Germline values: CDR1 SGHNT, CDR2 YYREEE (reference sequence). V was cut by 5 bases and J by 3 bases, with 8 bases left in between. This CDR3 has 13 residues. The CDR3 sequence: CASSTRYTGELFF. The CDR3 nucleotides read TGTGCCAGCAGTACCAGATACACCGGGGAGCTGTTTTTT.

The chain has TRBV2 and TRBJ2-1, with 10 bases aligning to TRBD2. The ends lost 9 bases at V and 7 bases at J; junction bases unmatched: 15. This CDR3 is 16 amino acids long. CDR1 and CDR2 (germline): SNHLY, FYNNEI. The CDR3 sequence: CASTSGTSEGGNEQFF. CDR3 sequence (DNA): TGTGCCAGTACCTCGGGGACTAGCGAGGGGGGAAATGAGCAGTTCTTC. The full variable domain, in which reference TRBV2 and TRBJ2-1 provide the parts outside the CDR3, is EPEVTQTPSHQVTQMGQEVILRCVPISNHLYFYWYRQILGQKVEFLVSFYNNEISEKSEIFDDQFSVERPDGSNFTLKIRSTKLEDSAMYFCASTSGTSEGGNEQFFGPGTRLTVL.

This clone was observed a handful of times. CDR3 region: CASSGTGGTDTQYF. The CDR3, as DNA: TGTGCCAGCAGTGGGACAGGGGGCACAGATACGCAGTATTTT. The chain joins TRBV6-4 to TRBJ2-3, with TRBD1 matching 9 bases. The CDR3 has 14 residues. In germline, CDR1 is MRHNA, CDR2 SNTAGT. J was trimmed by 1 base and V by 4 bases; bases with no gene match: 0.

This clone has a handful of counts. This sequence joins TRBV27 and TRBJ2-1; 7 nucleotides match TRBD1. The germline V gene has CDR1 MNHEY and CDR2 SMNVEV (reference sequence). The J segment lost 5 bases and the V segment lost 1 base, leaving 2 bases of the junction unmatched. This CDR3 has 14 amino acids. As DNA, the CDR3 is TGTGCCAGCAGTTTATTTACAGGGGACAATGAGCAGTTCTTC. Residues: CASSLFTGDNEQFF.

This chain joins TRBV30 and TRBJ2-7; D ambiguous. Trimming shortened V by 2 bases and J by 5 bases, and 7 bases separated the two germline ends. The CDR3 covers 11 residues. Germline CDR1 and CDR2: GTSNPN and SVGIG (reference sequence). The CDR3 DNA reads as TGTGCCTGGAGTCAGTTAGACGAGCAGTACGTC. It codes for CAWSQLDEQYV.

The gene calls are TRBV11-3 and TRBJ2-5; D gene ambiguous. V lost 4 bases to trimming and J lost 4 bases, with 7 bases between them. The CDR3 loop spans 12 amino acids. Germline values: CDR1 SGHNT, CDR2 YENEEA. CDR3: CASSSGRETQYF. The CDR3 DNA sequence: TGTGCCAGCAGCTCGGGTAGAGAGACCCAGTACTTC.

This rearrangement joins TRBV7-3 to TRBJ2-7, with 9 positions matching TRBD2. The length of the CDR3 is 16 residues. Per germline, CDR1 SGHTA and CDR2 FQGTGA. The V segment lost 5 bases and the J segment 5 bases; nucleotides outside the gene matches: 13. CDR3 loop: CASSPGPIAGVNEQYF. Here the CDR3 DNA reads TGTGCCAGCAGCCCCGGCCCCATAGCGGGAGTGAACGAGCAGTACTTC.

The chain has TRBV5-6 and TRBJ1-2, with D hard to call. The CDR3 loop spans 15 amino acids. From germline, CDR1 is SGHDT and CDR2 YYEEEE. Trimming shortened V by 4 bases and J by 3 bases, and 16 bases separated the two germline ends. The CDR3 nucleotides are TGTGCCAGCAGCCCCCAGCCTCAGGTTCACTATGGCTACACCTTC. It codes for CASSPQPQVHYGYTF.

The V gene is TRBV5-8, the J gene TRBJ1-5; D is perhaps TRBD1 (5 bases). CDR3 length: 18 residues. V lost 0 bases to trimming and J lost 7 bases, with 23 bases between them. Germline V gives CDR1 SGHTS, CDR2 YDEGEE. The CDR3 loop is CASSLGWAGPLIGQPQHF. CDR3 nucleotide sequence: TGTGCCAGCAGCTTGGGTTGGGCAGGGCCCCTTATTGGGCAGCCCCAGCATTTT. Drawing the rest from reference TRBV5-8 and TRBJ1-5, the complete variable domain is EAGVTQSPTHLIKTRGQQATLRCSPISGHTSVYWYQQALGLGLQFLLWYDEGEERNRGNFPPRFSGRQFPNYSSELNVNALELEDSALYLCASSLGWAGPLIGQPQHFGDGTRLSIL.

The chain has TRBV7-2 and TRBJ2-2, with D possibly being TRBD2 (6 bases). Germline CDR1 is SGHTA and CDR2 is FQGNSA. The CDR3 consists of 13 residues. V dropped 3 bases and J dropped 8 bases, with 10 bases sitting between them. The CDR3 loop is CASSLEGLGELFF. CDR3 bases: TGTGCCAGCAGCTTGGAGGGTTTAGGGGAGCTGTTTTTT.

The CDR3 nucleotides read TGTGCCAGCAGCCCGGGTGGAAGGAATGAAAAACTGTTTTTT. Translation: CASSPGGRNEKLFF. The rearrangement uses TRBV5-4 and TRBJ1-4; D remains ambiguous. Germline assignment: CDR1 SGHNT and CDR2 YYREEE (reference sequence). The CDR3 is 14 amino acids. V was pared by 4 bases and J by 5 bases, with 12 bases between.

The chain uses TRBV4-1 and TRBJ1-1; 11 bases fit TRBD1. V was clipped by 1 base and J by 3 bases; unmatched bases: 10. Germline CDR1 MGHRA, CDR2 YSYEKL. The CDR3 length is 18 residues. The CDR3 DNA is TGCGCCAGCAGCCAAGCGGAAGCCGGGGGACAGGGGGACACTGAAGCTTTCTTT. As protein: CASSQAEAGGQGDTEAFF.

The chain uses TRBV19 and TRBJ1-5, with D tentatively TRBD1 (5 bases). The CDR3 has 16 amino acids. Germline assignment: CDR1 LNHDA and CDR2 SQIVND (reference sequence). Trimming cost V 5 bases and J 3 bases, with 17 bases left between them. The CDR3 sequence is CASSLGRETINQPQHF. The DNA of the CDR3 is TGTGCCAGTAGTCTCGGCAGGGAGACGATCAATCAGCCCCAGCATTTT.

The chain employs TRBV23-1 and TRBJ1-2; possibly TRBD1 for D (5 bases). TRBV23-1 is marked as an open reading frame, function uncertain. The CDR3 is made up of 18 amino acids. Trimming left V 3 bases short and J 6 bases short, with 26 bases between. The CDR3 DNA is TGCGCCAGCAGTCACCCGGAAGGGGTTTTTCAGGACGGGGATGGCTACACCTTC. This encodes CASSHPEGVFQDGDGYTF.